The sequence of this TCR beta chain was determined in a study of T cell clones after liver transplantation. Across the study: Without induction therapy, subjects received standard immunosuppression until 12-24 months post-transplant. Study-level results: In two subjects, few donor cells limited the measurable donor-reactive repertoire. A larger donor-reactive than third-party decline suggested partial antigen-specific deletion. A significant post-transplant drop in circulating graft-donor-reactive CD4 TCRbeta sequences occurred in most of the 8 subjects.

Comments on this clone: As yet, its antigen is unknown.

Profiling relied on immunoSEQ multiplex PCR, and the TCRdb table lists in-frame clones only, not all of them. The table lists 50,000 or so clones, more than 65% of them singletons, with about 10% in the top ten. Germline values: CDR1 KGHSH, CDR2 LQKENI. The V gene lost 6 bases and the J gene lost 4 bases, with 22 bases spanning the gap. The CDR3 loop spans 17 amino acids. This TCR came from a human patient who received a liver transplant. Some of the T cells might come from the graft donor. The sequenced sample was CD4+ T cells from blood, obtained 54 months after liver transplant. This sequence joins TRBV18 and TRBJ1-5; possibly TRBD1 for D (5 bases). DNA for the CDR3: TGTGCCAGCTCTGGATCTCCAGGGAAGAGGGGTAATCAGCCCCAGCATTTT. This codes for CASSGSPGKRGNQPQHF. The whole variable domain, remainder taken from reference TRBV18 and TRBJ1-5, is NAGVMQNPRHLVRRRGQEARLRCSPMKGHSHVYWYRQLPEEGLKFMVYLQKENIIDESGMPKERFSAEFPKEGPSILRIQQVVRGDSAAYFCASSGSPGKRGNQPQHFGDGTRLSIL.